The entry below describes one T cell receptor (beta chain). Its antigen is still unknown. This sample is part of a study of cytomegalovirus exposure and HLA in healthy donors. The study, taken as a whole, reports: Most observed TCR sequences were rare, whereas some public TCRs were detected in many donors. According to the study, 150 to 200 TCR beta chains were cytomegalovirus-associated.

Generated by immunoSEQ multiplex PCR, the TCRdb table keeps only in-frame clones and is missing some. The sample gives some 250,000 clones, roughly 89% of which show up once; under 0.4% is in the top ten. This CDR3 has 13 amino acids. V shed 6 bases, J shed 3 bases, and the junction held 4 bases outside the gene matches. CDR1 and CDR2 from the germline V gene are WSHSY and SAAADI. Separate from the roughly 700-subject first cohort was the approximately 110-subject validation cohort, to which the donors belonged. The chain employs TRBV10-2 and TRBJ1-2; 7 bases align to TRBD1. The material sequenced was PBMCs. The clonotype comes from a woman aged 18-29 years in good health and CMV-seronegative. The CDR3 sequence is CASSPGGYYGYTF. Here the CDR3 DNA reads TGCGCCAGCAGCCCAGGGGGTTACTATGGCTACACCTTC.